This TCR beta chain was sequenced during a study of T cell responses to AZD1222 COVID-19 vaccine. Findings and limits, study-wide: It should be noted that donors were predominantly white British and more often female, and clonal diversity was possibly underestimated. Scientists sampled the repertoires only once the peak T cell response had passed.

The trim removed 3 bases at V and 0 bases at J, leaving 5 bases unmatched. Per germline, CDR1 SGDLS and CDR2 YYNGEE. The CDR3 is 16 amino acids. Regarding this clone: What it recognizes is unknown.

Libraries were prepared by immunoSEQ multiplex PCR; TCRdb keeps only in-frame clonotypes and omits some of them. Among some 150,000 clones listed, 75% to 85% were seen once. The receptor's source is an adult in good health. Sequences were derived from peripheral blood, sampled on day 0 of MenACWY control vaccination. V usage is TRBV9 and J usage is TRBJ1-4; TRBD1 agrees at 7 bases. The CDR3 nucleotides are TGTGCCAGCAGCGGACGGGACAGCTCAACTAATGAAAAACTGTTTTTT. Translating gives CASSGRDSSTNEKLFF.